The 17 T cell receptor beta chains in this list originate from one sample, sequenced in a study of identical twins. TCRdb reprocessed the 5' RACE reads with MiXCR, giving one entry per CDR3 protein. The sample has more than 350,000 distinct CDR3 sequences, about 10% seen once; the top ten hold 8% to 10%. Specimen: naive T cells sorted from blood. These receptors were obtained from a woman in her 50s in good health.

V is TRBV5-1 and J is TRBJ2-5; 9 bases align to TRBD2. V was clipped by 4 bases and J by 5 bases; unmatched bases: 9. This CDR3 region has 15 residues. Germline values: CDR1 SGHRS, CDR2 YFSETQ. The CDR3 nucleotides are TGCGCCAGCAGCCCTGGGGCGGGAGGGCCGGAGACCCAGTACTTC. Protein: CASSPGAGGPETQYF.

This clonotype was seen repeatedly, ten times or more. This chain links TRBV20-1 with TRBJ2-3; TRBD1 is a possible D gene (6 bases). Trimming removed 2 bases from V and 9 bases from J, with 15 bases in between. Germline lookup yields CDR1 DFQATT and CDR2 SNEGSKA (reference sequence). The length of the CDR3 is 13 residues. The CDR3 protein is CSARKFVGATQYF. The CDR3 DNA reads TGCAGTGCTAGAAAATTTGTGGGGGCAACGCAGTATTTT.

This clonotype occurred a few times. DNA for the CDR3: TGTGCCAGCAGGAGGGGCGGCGCAGAGACCCAGTACTTC. This translates into CASRRGGAETQYF. This chain joins TRBV28 and TRBJ2-5, with D possibly called TRBD1 or TRBD2 (5 bases each). CDR3 length: 13 residues. Trimming took off 6 bases at V and 4 bases at J, with 12 bases between the two ends. Germline lookup yields CDR1 MDHEN and CDR2 SYDVKM.

V and J are TRBV5-1 and TRBJ2-1; maybe TRBD2 (6 bases). Trimming stripped 2 bases from V and 0 bases from J, with 12 bases between. The CDR3 has 16 residues. Germline values: CDR1 SGHRS, CDR2 YFSETQ. The CDR3 DNA sequence: TGCGCCAGCAGCTTCTCGGGCGGGGCCTCCTACAATGAGCAGTTCTTC. It is translated as CASSFSGGASYNEQFF.

The rearrangement joins TRBV11-3 to TRBJ2-2; TRBD1 agrees at 7 bases. Germline lookup yields CDR1 SGHNT and CDR2 YENEEA. The trim removed 3 bases at V and 4 bases at J, leaving 5 bases unmatched. This CDR3 region has 15 residues. CDR3 DNA: TGTGCCAGCAGCTTCACAGGGGTTAGCACCGGGGAGCTGTTTTTT. It codes for CASSFTGVSTGELFF.

This clonotype was observed a single time. V and J are TRBV19 and TRBJ2-1; 8 positions agree with TRBD2. Trimming cost V 5 bases and J 6 bases; bases outside gene matches: 9. This CDR3 comprises 15 residues. Germline-derived CDR1 and CDR2 are LNHDA and SQIVND (reference sequence). In DNA, the CDR3 is TGTGCCAGTAGTCCTACTAGCGGAAGCTTCAATGAGCAGTTCTTC. Translated, it gives CASSPTSGSFNEQFF.

This clonotype was seen at least ten times. The chain couples TRBV6-5 to TRBJ1-1, with 8 positions matching TRBD1. Germline V gene lookup returns CDR1 MNHEY and CDR2 SVGAGI. This CDR3 has 15 amino acids. V shed 10 bases and J 4 bases; nucleotides not matched to a gene: 14. CDR3 in amino acids: CATQGASDDGTEAFF. CDR3 sequence (DNA): TGTGCCACCCAGGGGGCATCGGACGATGGCACTGAAGCTTTCTTT.

The table lists this clonotype with a few counts. V usage is TRBV20-1 and J usage is TRBJ2-1; 8 bases align to TRBD2. Germline lookup yields CDR1 DFQATT and CDR2 SNEGSKA (reference sequence). The CDR3 contains 15 residues. V gave up 3 bases and J gave up 4 bases; unmatched junction bases: 8. The DNA of the CDR3 is TGCAGTGCTAGGCCTTATGAGCGGGAGTACAATGAGCAGTTCTTC. Its protein product is CSARPYEREYNEQFF.

This clonotype has a handful of counts. The chain carries TRBV6-6 and TRBJ2-3; 12 bases line up with TRBD2. CDR1 is MNHNY, CDR2 SVGAGI, per germline (reference sequence). Losses at the gene ends were 0 bases for V and 5 bases for J; bases not matched to a gene: 6. There are 17 residues in the CDR3. This CDR3 reads CASSYSILAGGIDTQYF. The CDR3 region has the DNA TGTGCCAGCAGTTACTCGATCCTAGCGGGAGGGATAGATACGCAGTATTTT.

This clonotype was recorded a few times. The gene calls are TRBV5-1 and TRBJ2-2, with D hard to call. The CDR3 is 15 amino acids. Germline CDR1 and CDR2: SGHRS and YFSETQ. Deletions cut 4 bases from V and 2 bases from J, with 12 bases between. CDR3 coding DNA: TGCGCCAGCAGCCCTGGCCGGCTAAACACCGGGGAGCTGTTTTTT. Protein product: CASSPGRLNTGELFF.

This clonotype was seen a handful of times. V is TRBV19 and J is TRBJ1-5, with D perhaps matching TRBD1 (6 bases). V was clipped by 7 bases and J by 3 bases, with 16 bases between them. The CDR3 spans 15 residues. From germline, CDR1 is LNHDA and CDR2 SQIVND (reference sequence). The CDR3 nucleotides are TGTGCCAGTACCGCCGGCGGGGGGCTCAATCAGCCCCAGCATTTT. Its translation: CASTAGGGLNQPQHF.

The chain has TRBV5-1 and TRBJ2-1; weak D call: TRBD2 (5 bases). With 4 bases removed from V and 5 bases from J, the gap between germline ends came to 7 bases. CDR3 length: 12 amino acids. From germline, CDR1 is SGHRS and CDR2 YFSETQ. CDR3 DNA: TGCGCCAGCAGCCACGGGGACAATGAGCAGTTCTTC. Protein product: CASSHGDNEQFF.

The CDR3: CAILLGGRAGDEQFF. The CDR3 nucleotides are TGTGCCATTCTCCTCGGCGGGAGGGCCGGGGATGAGCAGTTCTTC. The V call is TRBV2, the J call TRBJ2-1; 9 bases line up with TRBD2. This CDR3 spans 15 amino acids. Germline assignment: CDR1 SNHLY and CDR2 FYNNEI. Losses at the gene ends were 10 bases for V and 8 bases for J; bases not matched to a gene: 15.

This clonotype was seen many times. J is TRBJ2-7 and V is TRBV12-3 or TRBV12-4, with D unresolved. V was cut by 5 bases and J by 2 bases, with 10 bases left in between. This CDR3 spans 13 amino acids. CDR3 nucleotides: TGTGCCAGCAGTCAGTTGGGCCCCTACGAGCAGTACTTC. Protein product: CASSQLGPYEQYF.

This clonotype was seen more than once but under ten times. The genes are TRBV10-1 and TRBJ1-1; TRBD1 matches 12 bases. The CDR3 consists of 12 residues. Germline values: CDR1 WNHNN, CDR2 SYGVQD (reference sequence). V dropped 7 bases and J dropped 8; count of bases not matched to a gene: 2. CDR3 DNA sequence: TGCGCCAGCAAGGGGACAGGGGGCGAAGCTTTCTTT. Protein product: CASKGTGGEAFF.

This chain joins TRBV30 and TRBJ1-1; D is possibly TRBD1 (5 bases). The CDR3 has 17 residues. Deletions cut 0 bases from V and 1 base from J, with 18 bases between. Germline V gene data show CDR1 as GTSNPN and CDR2 as SVGIG (reference sequence). The CDR3 reads CAWSVGVWGTQNTEAFF. Here the CDR3 DNA reads TGTGCCTGGAGTGTTGGGGTTTGGGGGACTCAGAACACTGAAGCTTTCTTT.

This clonotype was observed a handful of times. This sequence joins TRBV27 and TRBJ2-2; TRBD2 aligns across 14 bases. Trimming took 5 bases from V and 7 from J; bases not matched to a gene: 9. This CDR3 region has 17 residues. CDR1 is MNHEY and CDR2 is SMNVEV in the germline V gene (reference sequence). For the CDR3, the DNA is TGTGCCAGCAGTCAGGGACTAGCGGGAGCCCCGAGCGGGGAGCTGTTTTTT. Translating gives CASSQGLAGAPSGELFF.